This T cell receptor (beta chain) emerged from a study of shared clonotypes between healthy human individuals. At the deep level, the assay was run. Per the original data handling: Junction-only immunoSEQ sequences carried no quality scores, so filtering differed. Only in-frame clones appear in the TCRdb table, and some are missing; sequencing was by immunoSEQ multiplex PCR. V, J and clone size are taken as reported in that table, and D and trimming were inferred from the DNA itself. The data hold about 2.3 million clones, with around 90% observed a single time. Study outcomes and limitations: The genetic and exposure-history diversity represented was limited by few donors. What rarefaction showed was incomplete sorted-subset sequencing despite large depth.

In germline, CDR1 is LNHDA, CDR2 SQIVND (reference sequence). Trimming left V 0 bases short and J 12 bases short, with 12 bases between. The CDR3 runs 13 residues. Turning to this clone: Its target is unknown.

This chain connects TRBV19 to TRBJ2-1; D is possibly TRBD1 (6 bases). The source material was naive CD4+ T cells from PBMCs. As for subset: CD45RA+ positively selected. The origin of this receptor is a man younger than 35 in good health. Some clones in this sample may be carry-over from other donors' samples. The CDR3 sequence is CASSIDFSGVQFF. The DNA for the CDR3 is TGTGCCAGTAGTATAGATTTCTCAGGGGTGCAGTTCTTC.